One and the same sample provided the 12 T cell receptor beta chains below, sequenced in a study of cytomegalovirus exposure and HLA in healthy donors. In the PCR, 60 Vbeta and 13 Jbeta primers were used. Using immunoSEQ multiplex PCR, the repertoire was profiled, and TCRdb retains in-frame clones only, with some absent. The sample holds around 150,000 clones, about three quarters seen once. The specimen was PBMCs. These receptors were collected from a female donor in good health and CMV-seropositive.

CDR3 sequence reads: CASSLRGGRGETQYF. The DNA of the CDR3 is TGTGCCAGCAGTTTAAGAGGCGGGCGGGGAGAGACCCAGTACTTC. The gene calls are TRBV27 and TRBJ2-5, with D possibly TRBD2 on 6 matching bases. V lost 2 bases and J 4 bases, leaving 14 bases between the germline ends. CDR3 size: 15 residues. The V gene's germline CDR1 is MNHEY and CDR2 SMNVEV (reference sequence).

In DNA, the CDR3 is TGTGCCATCAGTGAGTGGGACAGGGGGACTGAAGCTTTCTTT. Amino acids: CAISEWDRGTEAFF. The rearrangement links TRBV10-3 to TRBJ1-1, with 11 bases fitting TRBD1. The CDR3 sequence is 14 residues long. Germline V gene sequence: CDR1 ENHRY, CDR2 SYGVKD. After removal of 1 base from V and 5 bases from J, the junction contained 0 bases not matched to a gene.

This clone has just one count. The rearrangement joins TRBV5-4 to TRBJ2-3; 11 bases fit TRBD2. After removal of 3 bases from V and 0 bases from J, the junction contained 6 bases not matched to a gene. This CDR3 spans 17 amino acids. The germline gives CDR1 SGHNT, CDR2 YYREEE (reference sequence). CDR3 nucleotide sequence: TGTGCCAGCAGCTCTCAGACTAGCGGGGCTAGCACAGATACGCAGTATTTT. Protein product: CASSSQTSGASTDTQYF.

The chain has TRBV6-1 and TRBJ1-5; 8 bases fit TRBD1. Germline trimming cut 2 bases from V and 3 bases from J; bases unmatched to any gene: 3. In germline, CDR1 is MNHNS, CDR2 SASEGT. The CDR3 contains 15 residues. Written as DNA, the CDR3 is TGTGCCAGCAGTGAAAACAGGGGGGTCAATCAGCCCCAGCATTTT. Amino acids: CASSENRGVNQPQHF.

The rearrangement joins TRBV19 to TRBJ2-2; 8 nucleotides match TRBD1. The V segment lost 3 bases and the J segment 4 bases; nucleotides outside the gene matches: 10. CDR1 is LNHDA and CDR2 is SQIVND in the germline V gene (reference sequence). The CDR3 is 17 amino acids. CDR3 loop: CASSMEGQGGSTGELFF. CDR3 coding DNA: TGTGCCAGTAGTATGGAAGGACAGGGAGGTTCCACCGGGGAGCTGTTTTTT. Based on the CDR3 plus reference TRBV19 and TRBJ2-2, the full variable domain is DGGITQSPKYLFRKEGQNVTLSCEQNLNHDAMYWYRQDPGQGLRLIYYSQIVNDFQKGDIAEGYSVSREKKESFPLTVTSAQKNPTAFYLCASSMEGQGGSTGELFFGEGSRLTVL.

The rearrangement joins TRBV19 to TRBJ2-7; tentatively, D is TRBD2 (6 bases). The CDR3 consists of 15 residues. Germline V gives CDR1 LNHDA, CDR2 SQIVND (reference sequence). The V end was cut by 3 bases, the J end by 2 bases, with 14 bases between. CDR3 residues: CASSIATGETYEQYF. As DNA, the CDR3 is TGTGCCAGTAGTATTGCAACGGGAGAAACCTACGAGCAGTACTTC.

About this clone: An end of the junction differs from the germline gene, which may be a read error. This chain links TRBV7-9 with TRBJ1-2; D not resolved. The CDR3 covers 13 residues. The V gene's germline CDR1 is SEHNR and CDR2 FQNEAQ (reference sequence). The CDR3 nucleotides read TGTGCCAGCAGCTTACAGGCGCCGAATGGCTACCCCTTC. Its protein is CASSLQAPNGYPF.

The chain combines TRBV25-1 with TRBJ2-5; D is unclear. The germline V gene encodes CDR1 MGHDK and CDR2 SYGVNS. The V gene lost 3 bases and the J gene lost 1 base, with 6 bases spanning the gap. This CDR3 is built from 13 residues. The CDR3 region is CASSESVQETQYF. The CDR3 nucleotides read TGTGCCAGCAGTGAGTCAGTCCAAGAGACCCAGTACTTC.

This sequence joins TRBV9 and TRBJ2-7; 8 bases are shared with TRBD1. Germline V lookup: CDR1 SGDLS, CDR2 YYNGEE. The CDR3 loop spans 12 amino acids. Trimming took 4 bases from V and 6 from J; bases not matched to a gene: 3. CDR3: CASSKDRGEQYF. The CDR3 nucleotides read TGTGCCAGCAGCAAAGACAGGGGCGAGCAGTACTTC.

The V and J genes are TRBV4-1 and TRBJ1-1; 11 bases agree with TRBD1. J lost 9 bases, V lost 0 bases, and 15 bases had no gene match. The CDR3 is made up of 18 amino acids. CDR1 and CDR2 (germline): MGHRA, YSYEKL. CDR3 sequence reads: CASSQDNFPGQGGPKAFF. In DNA form, the CDR3 reads TGCGCCAGCAGCCAAGATAATTTTCCGGGACAGGGGGGACCTAAAGCTTTCTTT.

The chain employs TRBV7-2 and TRBJ1-4; D is uncertain. This CDR3 is built from 13 residues. Trimming cost V 5 bases and J 8 bases, with 12 bases left between them. CDR1 and CDR2 from the germline V gene are SGHTA and FQGNSA. The CDR3 reads CASSESSGEKLFF. The CDR3 DNA sequence: TGTGCCAGCAGCGAGTCCTCGGGGGAAAAACTGTTTTTT.

The chain is built from TRBV9 and TRBJ2-1, with D maybe TRBD1 (5 bases). The CDR3 has 15 residues. CDR1 and CDR2 from the germline V gene are SGDLS and YYNGEE. V gave up 0 bases and J gave up 4 bases, with 11 bases separating them. CDR3 sequence: CASSVGRAAYNEQFF. CDR3 DNA: TGTGCCAGCAGCGTAGGCAGGGCAGCATACAATGAGCAGTTCTTC.